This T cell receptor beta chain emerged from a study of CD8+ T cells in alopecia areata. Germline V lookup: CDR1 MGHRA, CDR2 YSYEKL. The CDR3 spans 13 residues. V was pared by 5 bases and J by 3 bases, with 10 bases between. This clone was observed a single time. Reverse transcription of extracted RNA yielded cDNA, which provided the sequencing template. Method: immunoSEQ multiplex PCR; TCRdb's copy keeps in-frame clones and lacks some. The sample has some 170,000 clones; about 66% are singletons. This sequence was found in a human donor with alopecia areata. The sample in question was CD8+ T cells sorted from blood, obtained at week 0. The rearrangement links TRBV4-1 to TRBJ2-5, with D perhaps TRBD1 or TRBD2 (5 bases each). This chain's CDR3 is CASSVVGEETQYF. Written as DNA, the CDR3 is TGCGCCAGCAGCGTTGTGGGGGAAGAGACCCAGTACTTC.